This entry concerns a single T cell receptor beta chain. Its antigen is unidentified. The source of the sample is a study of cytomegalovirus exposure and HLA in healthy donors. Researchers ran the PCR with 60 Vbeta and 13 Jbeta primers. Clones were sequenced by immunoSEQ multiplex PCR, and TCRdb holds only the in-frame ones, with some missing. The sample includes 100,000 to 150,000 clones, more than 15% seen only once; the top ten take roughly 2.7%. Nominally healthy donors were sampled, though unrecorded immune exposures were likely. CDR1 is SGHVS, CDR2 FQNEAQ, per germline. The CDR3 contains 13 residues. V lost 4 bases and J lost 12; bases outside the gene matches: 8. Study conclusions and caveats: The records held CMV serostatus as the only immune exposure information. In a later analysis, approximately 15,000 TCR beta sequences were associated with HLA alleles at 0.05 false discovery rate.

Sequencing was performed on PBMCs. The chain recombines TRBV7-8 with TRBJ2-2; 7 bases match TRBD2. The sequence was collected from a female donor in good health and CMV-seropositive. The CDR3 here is CASSSLRGRKLFF. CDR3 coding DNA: TGTGCCAGCAGCTCCTTACGCGGGAGAAAGCTGTTTTTT.